The source of this T cell receptor beta chain is a study of PD-1 blockade in classical Hodgkin lymphoma. Each and every patient relapsed after autologous stem cell transplantation, and patients got differing brentuximab vedotin exposure. Magnetic negative selection was used to purify CD4+ T cells from PBMCs that had been thawed. Generated by immunoSEQ multiplex PCR, the TCRdb table keeps only in-frame clones and is missing some. Of 25,000 to 30,000 clones in the sample, 60% to 85% were seen once. Notes on this clone: Its target is unknown.

The CDR3 is 14 residues long. V was trimmed by 0 bases and J by 0 bases, leaving 6 bases between them. The germline gives CDR1 SEHNR, CDR2 FQNEAQ (reference sequence). Study-wide points: Unlike CD8+ TCR diversity, which did not rise significantly by C4D1, CD4+ TCR diversity did. It was among complete responders that baseline diversity resembled that of newly diagnosed patients. Repertoire difference causes, possibly disease activity or prior therapy, remain undefined.

J is TRBJ2-7 and V is TRBV7-9; D is undetermined. The specimen comprised CD4+ T cells from blood, sampled at baseline. This receptor was taken from a human donor with classical Hodgkin lymphoma. The CDR3 DNA follows: TGTGCCAGCAGCTTAGCCCCCTTCTCCTACGAGCAGTACTTC. The encoded protein is CASSLAPFSYEQYF.